This T cell receptor beta chain was recovered during a study of T-cell reconstitution after alpha-beta-depleted transplantation in children (dated by TCRdb to 2016 to 2017). In the study overall: The study quantitatively tracked T-cell immune reconstitution after TCRalphabeta/CD19-depleted allogeneic hematopoietic cell transplantation in children using TCR repertoire profiling. What the study reported, not specific to this receptor: The frequencies of hyperexpanded clones fell over the following months, and after one year, T-cell counts and TCRbeta diversity were mostly attributed to newly produced T cells. The high TCRbeta diversity at day 60 in some patients was ascribed to recipient T cells and intrathymic progenitors that had survived conditioning. The apparently early alphabetaT-cell count recovery about two months after transplant was reportedly dependent on only several hundred rapidly expanded clones derived from non-depleted graft cells.

This sample's treatment or condition label indicates: allogeneic hematopoietic cell transplantation with graft depleted of TCRalphabeta T cells and CD19 B cells. Transplant recipients were children who received TCRalphabeta/CD19-depleted allogeneic hematopoietic cell grafts. Libraries were constructed by PCR. Sequenced on an Illumina HiSeq 2500. Molecular barcoding was employed in the preparation of TCR libraries, with unique molecular identifiers being used to normalize TCRbeta repertoire quantification. TCRdb reworked the public reads: Q25 trimming with fastp, MiXCR clone assembly, productive beta chains retained. Entries are consolidated by CDR3 protein sequence, retaining the most common genes and DNA. In this sample the table shows more than 85,000 distinct CDR3 sequences, roughly 7.6% of which occur a single time. The ten top clones hold about a sixth of the sample. This clonotype was observed many times. The clone's antigen remains unknown. It has no much larger one-base neighbor in the sample; base qualities were not kept.

The sequenced sample was PBMCs, obtained before TCRalphabeta/CD19-depleted stem cell transplant. The sequence derives from a boy younger than 10 with acute lymphoblastic leukemia, due to receive a stem cell transplant.

The DNA reads as follows: TGTGCCACCGAGGACAGTAGCACAGATACGCAGTATTTT. The resulting protein is CATEDSSTDTQYF. The chain employs TRBV10-3 and TRBJ2-3; TRBD1 is perhaps the D gene, given 6 matching bases. Based on the germline V gene, the CDR1 and CDR2 sequences are ENHRY and SYGVKD. V is pared back by 10 bases and J by 0 bases, with 11 bases lying between the germline termini. The CDR3, from cysteine to phenylalanine, totals 13 residues. Only CDR3 DNA is held: 39 bases, read in frame from base 1.